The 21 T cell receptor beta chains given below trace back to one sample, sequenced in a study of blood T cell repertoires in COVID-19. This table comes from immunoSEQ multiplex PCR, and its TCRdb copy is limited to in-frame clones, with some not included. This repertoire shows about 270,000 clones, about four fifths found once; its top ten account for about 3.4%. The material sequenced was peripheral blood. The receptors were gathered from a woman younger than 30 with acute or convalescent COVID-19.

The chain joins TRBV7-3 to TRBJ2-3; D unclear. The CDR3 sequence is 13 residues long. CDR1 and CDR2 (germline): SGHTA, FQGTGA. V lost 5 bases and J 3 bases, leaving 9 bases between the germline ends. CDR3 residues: CASSTGSTDTQYF. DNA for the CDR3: TGTGCCAGCAGCACCGGGTCTACAGATACGCAGTATTTT.

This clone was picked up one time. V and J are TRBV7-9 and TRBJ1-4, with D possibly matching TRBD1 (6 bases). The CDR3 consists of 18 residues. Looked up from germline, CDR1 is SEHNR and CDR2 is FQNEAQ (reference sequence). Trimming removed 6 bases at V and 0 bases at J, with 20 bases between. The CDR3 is CASSHGQGTLATNEKLFF. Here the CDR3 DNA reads TGTGCCAGCAGTCACGGCCAGGGGACGCTGGCAACTAATGAAAAACTGTTTTTT.

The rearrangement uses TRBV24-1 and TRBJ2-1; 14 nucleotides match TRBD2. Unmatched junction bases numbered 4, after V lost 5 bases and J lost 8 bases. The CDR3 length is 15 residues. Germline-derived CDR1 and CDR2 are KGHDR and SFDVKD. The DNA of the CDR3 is TGTGCCACCAGTGCCCCGACTAGCGGGAGGGATGAGCAGTTCTTC. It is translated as CATSAPTSGRDEQFF.

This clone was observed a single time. The CDR3 is CASSAGSFTSGSYEQYF. Here the CDR3 DNA reads TGTGCCAGCAGCGCCGGGTCTTTTACTAGCGGGTCCTACGAGCAGTACTTC. The chain joins TRBV5-8 to TRBJ2-7; 9 bases agree with TRBD2. The length of the CDR3 is 17 residues. V was pared by 4 bases and J by 1 base, with 12 bases of the junction left unmatched. The germline V gene has CDR1 SGHTS and CDR2 YDEGEE.

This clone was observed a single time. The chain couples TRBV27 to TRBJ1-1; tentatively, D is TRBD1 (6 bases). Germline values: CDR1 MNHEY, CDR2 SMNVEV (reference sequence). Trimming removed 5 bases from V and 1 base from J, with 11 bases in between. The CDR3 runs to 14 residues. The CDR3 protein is CASSPWTENTEAFF. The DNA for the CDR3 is TGTGCCAGCAGTCCCTGGACAGAGAACACTGAAGCTTTCTTT.

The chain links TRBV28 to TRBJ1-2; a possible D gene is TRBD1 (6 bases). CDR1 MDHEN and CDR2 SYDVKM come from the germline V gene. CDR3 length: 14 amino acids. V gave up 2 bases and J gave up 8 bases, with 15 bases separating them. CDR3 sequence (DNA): TGTGCCAGCAGTTTAGGGAACAGGGTAAGGGGCTACACCTTC. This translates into CASSLGNRVRGYTF.

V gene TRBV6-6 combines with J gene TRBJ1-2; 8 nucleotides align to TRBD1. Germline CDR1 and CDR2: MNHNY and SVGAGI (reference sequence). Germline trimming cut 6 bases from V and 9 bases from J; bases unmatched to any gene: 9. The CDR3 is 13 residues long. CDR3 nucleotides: TGTGCCAGCAGCCCGGACAGGGAATGCTGCTACACCTTC. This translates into CASSPDRECCYTF.

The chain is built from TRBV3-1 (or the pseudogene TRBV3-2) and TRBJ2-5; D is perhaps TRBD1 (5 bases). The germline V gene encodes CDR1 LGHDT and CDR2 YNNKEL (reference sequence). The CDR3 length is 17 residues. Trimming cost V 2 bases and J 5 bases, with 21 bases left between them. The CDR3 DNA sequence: TGTGCCAGCAGCCAAATTGTCGGCTTAGGGGCGAGGGAGACCCAGTACTTC. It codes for CASSQIVGLGARETQYF.

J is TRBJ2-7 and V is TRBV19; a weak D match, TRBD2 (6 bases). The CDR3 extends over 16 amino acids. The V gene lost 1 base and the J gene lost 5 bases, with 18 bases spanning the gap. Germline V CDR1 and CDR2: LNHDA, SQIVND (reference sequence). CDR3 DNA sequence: TGTGCCAGTAGTATAGTGTCGGCGGGAAAGAGCCACGAGCAGTACTTC. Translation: CASSIVSAGKSHEQYF.

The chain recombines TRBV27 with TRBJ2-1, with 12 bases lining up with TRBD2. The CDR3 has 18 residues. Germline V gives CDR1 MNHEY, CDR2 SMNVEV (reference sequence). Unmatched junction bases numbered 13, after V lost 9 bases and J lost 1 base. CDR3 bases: TGTGCCAGACAGTCTAGCGGGAGGGTGGGTAGGTCCTACAATGAGCAGTTCTTC. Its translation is CARQSSGRVGRSYNEQFF.

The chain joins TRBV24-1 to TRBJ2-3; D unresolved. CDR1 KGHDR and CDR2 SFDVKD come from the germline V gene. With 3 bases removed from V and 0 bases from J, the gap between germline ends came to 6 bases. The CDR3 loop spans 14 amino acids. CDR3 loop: CATSDITSTDTQYF. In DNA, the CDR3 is TGTGCCACCAGTGATATCACTAGCACAGATACGCAGTATTTT.

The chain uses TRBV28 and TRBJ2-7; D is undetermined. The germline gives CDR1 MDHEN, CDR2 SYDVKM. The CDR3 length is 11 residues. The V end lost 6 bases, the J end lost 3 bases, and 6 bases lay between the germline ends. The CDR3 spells CASSSHYEQYF. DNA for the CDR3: TGTGCCAGCAGCTCACACTACGAGCAGTACTTC.

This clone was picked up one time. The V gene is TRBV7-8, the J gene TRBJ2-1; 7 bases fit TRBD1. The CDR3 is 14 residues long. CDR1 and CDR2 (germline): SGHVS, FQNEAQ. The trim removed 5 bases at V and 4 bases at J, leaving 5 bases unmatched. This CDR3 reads CASSPWTGYNEQFF. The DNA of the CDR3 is TGTGCCAGCAGCCCCTGGACAGGATACAATGAGCAGTTCTTC. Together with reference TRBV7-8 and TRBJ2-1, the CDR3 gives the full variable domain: GAGVSQSPRYKVAKRGQDVALRCDPISGHVSLFWYQQALGQGPEFLTYFQNEAQLDKSGLPSDRFFAERPEGSVSTLKIQRTQQEDSAVYLCASSPWTGYNEQFFGPGTRLTVL.

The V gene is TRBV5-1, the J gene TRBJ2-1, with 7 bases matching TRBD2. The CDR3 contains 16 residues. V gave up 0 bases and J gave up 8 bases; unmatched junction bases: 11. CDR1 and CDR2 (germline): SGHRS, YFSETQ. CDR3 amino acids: CASSLAGRERVDEQFF. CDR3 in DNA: TGCGCCAGCAGCTTGGCCGGGCGGGAGCGAGTCGATGAGCAGTTCTTC.

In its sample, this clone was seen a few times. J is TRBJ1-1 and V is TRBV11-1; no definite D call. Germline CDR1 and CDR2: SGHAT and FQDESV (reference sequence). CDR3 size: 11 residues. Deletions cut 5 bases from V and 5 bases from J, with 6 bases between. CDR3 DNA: TGTGCCAGCAGCCCCCTGACTGAAGCTTTCTTT. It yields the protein CASSPLTEAFF.

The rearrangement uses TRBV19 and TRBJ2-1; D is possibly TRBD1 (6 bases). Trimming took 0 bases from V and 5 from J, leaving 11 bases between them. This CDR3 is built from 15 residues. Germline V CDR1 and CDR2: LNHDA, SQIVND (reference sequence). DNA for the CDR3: TGTGCCAGTAGTATAGATGCGGCAGGGGACAATGAGCAGTTCTTC. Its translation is CASSIDAAGDNEQFF.

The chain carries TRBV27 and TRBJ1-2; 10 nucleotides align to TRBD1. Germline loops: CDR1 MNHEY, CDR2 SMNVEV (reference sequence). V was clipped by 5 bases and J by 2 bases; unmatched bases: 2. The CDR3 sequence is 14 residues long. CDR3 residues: CASSRQGANYGYTF. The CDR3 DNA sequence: TGTGCCAGCAGTCGACAGGGGGCAAACTATGGCTACACCTTC.

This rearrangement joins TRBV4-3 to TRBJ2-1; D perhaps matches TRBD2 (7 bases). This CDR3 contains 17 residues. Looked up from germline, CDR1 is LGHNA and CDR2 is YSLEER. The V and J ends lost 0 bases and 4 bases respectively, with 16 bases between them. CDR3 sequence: CASSQDMASGQYNEQFF. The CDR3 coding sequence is TGCGCCAGCAGCCAAGATATGGCTAGCGGACAGTACAATGAGCAGTTCTTC.

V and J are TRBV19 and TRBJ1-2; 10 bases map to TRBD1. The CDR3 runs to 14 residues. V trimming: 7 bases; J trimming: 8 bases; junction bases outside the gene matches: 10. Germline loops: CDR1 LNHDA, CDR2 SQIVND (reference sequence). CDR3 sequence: CASTKLDRGFGYTF. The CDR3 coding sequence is TGTGCCAGTACTAAATTGGACAGGGGGTTCGGCTACACCTTC. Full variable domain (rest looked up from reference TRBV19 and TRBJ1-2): DGGITQSPKYLFRKEGQNVTLSCEQNLNHDAMYWYRQDPGQGLRLIYYSQIVNDFQKGDIAEGYSVSREKKESFPLTVTSAQKNPTAFYLCASTKLDRGFGYTFGSGTRLTVV.

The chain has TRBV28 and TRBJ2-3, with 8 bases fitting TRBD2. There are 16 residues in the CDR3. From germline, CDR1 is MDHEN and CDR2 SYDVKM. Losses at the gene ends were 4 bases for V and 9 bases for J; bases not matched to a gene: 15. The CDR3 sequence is CASSSGGTGPLSTQYF. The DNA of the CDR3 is TGTGCCAGCAGTTCGGGGGGGACCGGGCCATTGAGCACGCAGTATTTT.

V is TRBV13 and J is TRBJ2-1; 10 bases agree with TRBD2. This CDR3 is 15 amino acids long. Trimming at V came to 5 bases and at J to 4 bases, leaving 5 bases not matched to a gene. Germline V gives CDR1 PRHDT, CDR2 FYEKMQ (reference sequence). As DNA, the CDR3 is TGTGCCAGCAGCACACTAGCGGGAAGATACAATGAGCAGTTCTTC. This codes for CASSTLAGRYNEQFF.